Following are 6 T cell receptor beta chains from one sample sequenced in a study of blood T cell repertoires in COVID-19. Here immunoSEQ multiplex PCR was the method, and the copy in TCRdb shows in-frame clones only, minus some. Of approximately 92,000 clones detected, about 80% appear once; the ten largest clones hold 4.1%. Sample: peripheral blood. These receptors came from a man aged 55 to 70 with acute or convalescent COVID-19.

This clone has more than one count but fewer than ten. The chain is built from TRBV19 and TRBJ1-1; 9 bases are a match to TRBD1. Germline V gives CDR1 LNHDA, CDR2 SQIVND (reference sequence). J lost 0 bases, V lost 7 bases, and 6 bases had no gene match. The CDR3 sequence is 15 residues long. The CDR3 DNA follows: TGTGCCAGTAAAAAACAGGGGGCTATGAACACTGAAGCTTTCTTT. Its protein product is CASKKQGAMNTEAFF. Full variable domain (outside the CDR3, taken from reference TRBV19 and TRBJ1-1): DGGITQSPKYLFRKEGQNVTLSCEQNLNHDAMYWYRQDPGQGLRLIYYSQIVNDFQKGDIAEGYSVSREKKESFPLTVTSAQKNPTAFYLCASKKQGAMNTEAFFGQGTRLTVV.

The sample holds a few counts of this clone. The V call is TRBV29-1, the J call TRBJ1-2, with TRBD1 identical over 7 bases. In germline, CDR1 is SQVTM, CDR2 ANQGSEA. Germline trimming cut 3 bases from V and 8 bases from J; bases unmatched to any gene: 12. The CDR3 totals 14 residues. CDR3 amino acids: CSVDGDPGGRGYTF. CDR3 sequence (DNA): TGCAGCGTTGATGGGGATCCAGGGGGTCGAGGCTACACCTTC.

This chain links TRBV6-2 or TRBV6-3 with TRBJ2-3; TRBD2 aligns across 12 bases. V gave up 5 bases and J gave up 3 bases; unmatched junction bases: 6. Per germline, CDR1 MNHEY and CDR2 SVGEGT. The CDR3 contains 16 residues. CDR3 in amino acids: CASSSPLAGGTDTQYF. The CDR3 DNA reads TGTGCCAGCAGTAGCCCCCTAGCGGGAGGGACAGATACGCAGTATTTT.

V is TRBV29-1 and J is TRBJ2-6, with 9 bases aligning to TRBD1. The CDR3 is 17 amino acids. From germline, CDR1 is SQVTM and CDR2 ANQGSEA. V was clipped by 6 bases and J by 2 bases; unmatched bases: 11. CDR3 amino acids: CSVDLTGGSAGANVLTF. The DNA for the CDR3 is TGCAGCGTGGACCTGACAGGGGGAAGTGCTGGGGCCAACGTCCTGACTTTC. The full variable domain, completed using reference TRBV29-1 and TRBJ2-6, is SAVISQKPSRDICQRGTSLTIQCQVDSQVTMMFWYRQQPGQSLTLIATANQGSEATYESGFVIDKFPISRPNLTFSTLTVSNMSPEDSSIYLCSVDLTGGSAGANVLTFGAGSRLTVL.

This chain joins TRBV11-2 and TRBJ1-4; perhaps TRBD1 as D (6 bases). The CDR3 runs to 14 residues. Trimming took 5 bases from V and 8 from J, leaving 15 bases between them. Germline lookup yields CDR1 SGHAT and CDR2 FQNNGV. The CDR3 DNA reads TGTGCCAGCAGCCTTCGACGGACAGAGGAAAAACTGTTTTTT. Residues: CASSLRRTEEKLFF.

This chain uses TRBV12-5 with TRBJ2-1; no clear D gene. CDR1 and CDR2 from the germline V gene are LGHNT and FRNRAP. V was cut by 0 bases and J by 12 bases, with 9 bases left in between. This CDR3 contains 12 residues. The CDR3 sequence is CASGLVDEVQFF. The CDR3 coding sequence is TGTGCTAGTGGTTTGGTAGACGAGGTGCAGTTCTTC.